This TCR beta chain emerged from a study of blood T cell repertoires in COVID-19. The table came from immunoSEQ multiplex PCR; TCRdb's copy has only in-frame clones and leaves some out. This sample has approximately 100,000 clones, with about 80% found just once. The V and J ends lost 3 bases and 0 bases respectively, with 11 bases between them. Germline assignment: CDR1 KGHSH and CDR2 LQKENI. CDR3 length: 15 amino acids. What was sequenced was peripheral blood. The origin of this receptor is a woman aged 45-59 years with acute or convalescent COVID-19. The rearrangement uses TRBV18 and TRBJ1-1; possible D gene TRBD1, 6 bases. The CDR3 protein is CASSPGGPMNTEAFF. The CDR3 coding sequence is TGTGCCAGCTCACCGGGGGGGCCCATGAACACTGAAGCTTTCTTT.